Shown below are 7 T cell receptor beta chains from a single sample sequenced in a study of PD-1 blockade in mismatch repair-deficient tumors. Profiling relied on immunoSEQ multiplex PCR, and the TCRdb table lists in-frame clones only, not all of them. The data show approximately 130,000 clones, with about 88% seen just once and approximately 13% held by the top ten. This sample comprised peripheral blood, obtained 44 weeks after starting pembrolizumab. These receptors were obtained from an adult with mismatch repair-deficient cancer.

CDR3 sequence: CASSHSGRAEETQYF. The CDR3 region has the DNA TGTGCCAGCAGCCATAGCGGGAGGGCCGAAGAGACCCAGTACTTC. The chain combines TRBV4-2 with TRBJ2-5, with 11 bases lining up with TRBD2. The CDR3 is 15 amino acids. Germline CDR1 is LGHNA and CDR2 is YNFKEQ. With 3 bases clipped from V and 3 bases from J, the junction kept 3 bases outside the gene matches.

The rearrangement joins TRBV5-8 to TRBJ2-7, with a possible D match to TRBD1 (5 bases). Between the trimmed V and J ends, which lost 2 bases and 6 bases, there was a span of 15 bases. The CDR3 is 14 amino acids. From germline, CDR1 is SGHTS and CDR2 YDEGEE. The CDR3 region has the DNA TGTGCCAGCAGCTTCAGGGCCCAAGGGCGCGAGCAGTACTTC. Translation: CASSFRAQGREQYF.

On this clone itself: Other nucleotide sequences from this sample produce the same CDR3. The chain recombines TRBV6-1 with TRBJ2-6; a possible D gene is TRBD1 (5 bases). V dropped 1 base and J dropped 4 bases, with 8 bases sitting between them. CDR3 length: 15 residues. From germline, CDR1 is MNHNS and CDR2 SASEGT. Written as DNA, the CDR3 is TGTGCCAGCAGTGAAGGGGGCTCCGGGGCCAACGTCCTGACTTTC. This translates into CASSEGGSGANVLTF.

The V call is TRBV11-2, the J call TRBJ1-2, with D tentatively TRBD1 (5 bases). The CDR3 loop spans 14 amino acids. Trimming removed 1 base from V and 3 bases from J, with 9 bases in between. Germline V gene sequence: CDR1 SGHAT, CDR2 FQNNGV. In DNA, the CDR3 is TGTGCCAGCAGCTTAGGGGGCCGGGACTATGGCTACACCTTC. It encodes CASSLGGRDYGYTF.

The CDR3 spells CASSPYTDRENTQYF. The CDR3 region has the DNA TGTGCCAGCAGCCCGTACACCGACCGAGAAAATACGCAGTATTTT. The chain employs TRBV28 and TRBJ2-3; no firm D call. This CDR3 has 15 residues. Trimming pared 6 bases from V and 7 bases from J, leaving 20 bases between. The germline V gene has CDR1 MDHEN and CDR2 SYDVKM.

The chain couples TRBV10-3 to TRBJ2-3; a possible D gene is TRBD2 (5 bases). Between the trimmed V and J ends, which lost 5 bases and 1 base, there was a span of 10 bases. The CDR3 is made up of 14 amino acids. CDR1 is ENHRY, CDR2 SYGVKD, per germline. CDR3 residues: CAISNQAGTDTQYF. In DNA form, the CDR3 reads TGTGCCATCAGTAACCAAGCGGGCACAGATACGCAGTATTTT.

The chain combines TRBV10-3 with TRBJ2-2; 9 bases fit TRBD1. Germline V gene lookup returns CDR1 ENHRY and CDR2 SYGVKD. V was clipped by 6 bases and J by 7 bases; unmatched bases: 6. The CDR3 contains 14 residues. DNA for the CDR3: TGTGCCATCAGGGGACAGGGAAGGGACGGGGAGCTGTTTTTT. Amino acids: CAIRGQGRDGELFF.